This T cell receptor beta chain was obtained from a study of T cell responses to AZD1222 COVID-19 vaccine listed by TCRdb under 2021. The study in broad terms: TCR sequencing was performed for roughly 240 trial participants, of whom around 200 were given two doses of AZD1222 and approximately 26 were given two doses of MenACWY control vaccine. Trial participants were enrolled by age into 18-55, 56-69 and 70-plus year subgroups, with roughly 160, 29 and 62 TCR-sequenced participants respectively. Broader findings and caveats from the paper: Participants were mostly white British and included more females than males, and it was suggested by the authors that clonal diversity may have been underestimated. A significant rise in spike-specific TCR breadth and depth was observed after two AZD1222 doses relative to day 0 and relative to MenACWY recipients. Conclusions about previously exposed vaccinees were limited because only six or seven AZD1222 recipients were SARS-CoV-2 seropositive at baseline. Vaccine-associated CD4 TCRs spanned the whole spike protein, with dominant responses in regions 160-218 and 743-854. No day 14 peak-response samples were available, so repertoires were characterized only after the peak T cell response. In the small 56-69-year group, the increase in depth fell short of significance, most likely because of low power. Epitopes outside the regions mutated in the B.1.351 and B.1.1.7 variants were reportedly recognized by nearly half of the unique spike-specific TCRs.

Interpreted using the paper, the time point label stands for: about 28 days (+/-7) after the second vaccine dose. Because spike-specific TCR depth and breadth did not differ between the two schedules, AZD1222 recipients who got a second dose at roughly 4 weeks were pooled with those who got a second dose at roughly 12 weeks. Vaccinee samples were obtained from the UK trials COV001 and COV002, which included a single-blind randomized controlled phase 2/3 trial of AZD1222 (ChAdOx1 nCoV-19) in healthy adults. For TCRbeta chain sequencing, PBMC samples from trial participants were taken at day 0 and at day 28 after the second dose. The CDR3 goes from the cysteine to the phenylalanine over 15 residues. The DNA shown is the 45-base CDR3, in frame from base 1. V trim: 4 bases; J trim: 2 bases; unmatched bases: 6. CDR1 is given as WSHSY and CDR2 as SAAADI, both from the germline V gene. The CDR3 regions of human TCRbeta chains were analyzed by immunosequencing. In the authors' own workflow: Repertoire TCRs were checked for matches against a reference library of SARS-CoV-2-specific TCRs that had been generated using the MIRA antigen-specificity platform. Breadth was defined as the fraction of unique TCRs that were SARS-CoV-2-associated. Depth was defined as the fraction of total T cells that were SARS-CoV-2-associated. Using the MIRA data, every spike-specific TCR was mapped to the spike region that the TCR reacted to and assigned to either a CD4 or a CD8 class. Log10-transformed breadth and depth values were compared by one-way ANOVA with Sidak's multiple comparisons tests. The table was pulled from immuneACCESS by TCRdb, which kept in-frame rearrangements only. Such tables lose some clones; where checked, under half of the loss comes from unresolved V genes, and the rest has no known cause. V and J calls and clone size come straight from that table; D and trimming were deduced from the DNA. In all, the sample holds approximately 160,000 clones, and just over 90% of those were seen once. Approximately 0.98% of the sample lies in the top ten.

On this clone: Its antigen specificity is not known. Qualities for individual bases were not recorded, and no much larger clone is one base off.

The rearranged segments are TRBV10-2 and TRBJ1-2, and 8 bases in between align with TRBD1. Sequencing used peripheral blood, obtained 28 days after the second AZD1222 dose. The TCR originated in an adult who received the AZD1222 COVID-19 vaccine. The DNA sequence follows: TGCGCCAGCAGTGCCTCAGGGGGCGGGAACTATGGCTACACCTTC. The encoded protein is CASSASGGGNYGYTF.